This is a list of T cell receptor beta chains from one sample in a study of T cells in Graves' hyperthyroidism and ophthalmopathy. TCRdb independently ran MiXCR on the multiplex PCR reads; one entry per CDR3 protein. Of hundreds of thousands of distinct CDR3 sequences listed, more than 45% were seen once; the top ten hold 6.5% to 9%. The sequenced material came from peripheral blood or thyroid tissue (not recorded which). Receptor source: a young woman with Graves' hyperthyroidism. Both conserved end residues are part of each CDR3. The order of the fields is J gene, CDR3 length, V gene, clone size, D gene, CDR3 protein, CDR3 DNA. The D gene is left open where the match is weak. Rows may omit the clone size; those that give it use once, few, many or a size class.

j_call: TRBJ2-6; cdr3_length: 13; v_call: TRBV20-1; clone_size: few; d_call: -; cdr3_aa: CSASRPGANVLTF; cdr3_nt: TGCAGTGCTAGTAGGCCTGGGGCCAACGTCCTGACTTTC
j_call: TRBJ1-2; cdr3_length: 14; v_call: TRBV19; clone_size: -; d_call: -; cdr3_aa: CASSIWGEEAGYTF; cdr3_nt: TGTGCCAGTAGTATATGGGGGGAGGAAGCTGGCTACACCTTC
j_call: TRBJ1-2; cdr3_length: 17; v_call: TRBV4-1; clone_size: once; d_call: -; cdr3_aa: CASSRTTPGTRMYGYTF; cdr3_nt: TGCGCCAGCAGCCGAACTACCCCCGGGACAAGGATGTACGGCTACACCTTC
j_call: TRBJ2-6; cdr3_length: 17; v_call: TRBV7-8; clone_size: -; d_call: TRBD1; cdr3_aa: CASPPGTDSSGANVLTF; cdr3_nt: TGTGCCAGCCCCCCCGGGACAGATTCCTCTGGGGCCAACGTCCTGACTTTC
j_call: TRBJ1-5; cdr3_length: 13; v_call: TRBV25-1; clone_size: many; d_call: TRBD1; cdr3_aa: CASSDRVDQPQHF; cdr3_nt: TGTGCCAGCAGCGACAGGGTAGATCAGCCCCAGCATTTT
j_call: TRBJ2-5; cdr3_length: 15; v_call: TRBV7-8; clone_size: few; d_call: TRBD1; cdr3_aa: CASSHGQGVRETQYF; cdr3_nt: TGTGCCAGCAGCCACGGACAGGGGGTTCGAGAGACCCAGTACTTC
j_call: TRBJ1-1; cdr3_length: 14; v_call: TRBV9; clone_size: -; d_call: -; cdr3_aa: CASSQLTGNTEAFF; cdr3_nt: TGTGCCAGCAGCCAACTCACAGGGAACACTGAAGCTTTCTTT
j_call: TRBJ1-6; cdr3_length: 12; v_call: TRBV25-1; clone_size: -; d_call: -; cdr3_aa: CASLDSNSPLHF; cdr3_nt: TGTGCCAGCTTAGACAGTAATTCACCCCTCCACTTT
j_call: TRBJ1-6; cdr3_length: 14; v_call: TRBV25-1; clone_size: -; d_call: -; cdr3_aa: CASSARGPGSPLHF; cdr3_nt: TGTGCCAGCAGTGCTAGAGGACCGGGTTCACCCCTCCACTTT
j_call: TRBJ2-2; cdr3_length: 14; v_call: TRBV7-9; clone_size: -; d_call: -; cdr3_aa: CASSSGRYTGELFF; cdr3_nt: TGTGCCAGCAGCTCTGGTAGATACACCGGGGAGCTGTTTTTT
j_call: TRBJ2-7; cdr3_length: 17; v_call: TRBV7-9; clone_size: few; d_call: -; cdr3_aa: CASSLNNQGEGSYEQYF; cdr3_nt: TGTGCCAGCAGCTTAAACAATCAGGGTGAAGGCTCCTACGAGCAGTACTTC
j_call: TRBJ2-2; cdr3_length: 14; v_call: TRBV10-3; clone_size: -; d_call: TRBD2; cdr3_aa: CASSGTSLPGELFF; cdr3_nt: TGTGCCAGCAGTGGGACTAGCCTACCCGGGGAGCTGTTTTTT
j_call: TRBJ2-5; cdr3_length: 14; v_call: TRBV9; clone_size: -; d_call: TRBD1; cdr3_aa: CASSAGQGARARYF; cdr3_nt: TGTGCCAGCAGCGCCGGACAGGGGGCGCGGGCCCGGTACTTC
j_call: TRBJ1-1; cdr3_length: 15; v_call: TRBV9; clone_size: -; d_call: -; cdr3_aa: CTSSAPERGDTGAFF; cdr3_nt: TGTACCAGCAGCGCTCCAGAAAGGGGTGACACTGGAGCTTTCTTT
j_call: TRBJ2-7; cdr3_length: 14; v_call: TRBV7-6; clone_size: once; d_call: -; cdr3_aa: CVSSLGPVGYEQYF; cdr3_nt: TGCGTCAGCAGCTTGGGCCCGGTCGGCTACGAGCAGTACTTC
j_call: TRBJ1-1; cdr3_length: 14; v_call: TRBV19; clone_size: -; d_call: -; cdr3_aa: CASSPTRKVPEAFF; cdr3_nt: TGTGCCAGTAGCCCTACCCGGAAAGTACCTGAAGCTTTCTTT
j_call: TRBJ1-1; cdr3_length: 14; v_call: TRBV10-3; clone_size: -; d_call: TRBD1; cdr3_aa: CAISGQGLNTEAFF; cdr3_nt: TGTGCCATCAGCGGACAGGGGTTGAACACTGAAGCTTTCTTT
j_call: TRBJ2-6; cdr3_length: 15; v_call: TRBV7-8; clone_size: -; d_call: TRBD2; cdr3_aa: CASSPLSGRANVLTF; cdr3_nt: TGTGCCAGCAGCCCCCTTAGCGGGAGGGCCAACGTCCTGACTTTC
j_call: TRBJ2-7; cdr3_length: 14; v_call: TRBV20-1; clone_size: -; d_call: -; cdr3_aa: CSARPSRQAYEQYF; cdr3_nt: TGCAGTGCTAGACCTTCCCGACAAGCCTACGAGCAGTACTTC
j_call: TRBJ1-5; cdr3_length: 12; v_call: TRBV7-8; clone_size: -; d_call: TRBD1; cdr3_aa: CASSLGGETQHF; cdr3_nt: TGTGCCAGCAGCCTAGGGGGCGAGACCCAGCATTTT
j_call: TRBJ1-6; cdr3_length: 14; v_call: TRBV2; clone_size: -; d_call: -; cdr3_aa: CASSTDSFNSPLHF; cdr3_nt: TGTGCCAGCAGTACCGACAGTTTTAATTCACCCCTCCACTTT
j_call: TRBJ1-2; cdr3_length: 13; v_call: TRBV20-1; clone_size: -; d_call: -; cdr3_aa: CSARDWGPGGYTF; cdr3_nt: TGCAGTGCTAGAGACTGGGGACCCGGAGGCTACACCTTC
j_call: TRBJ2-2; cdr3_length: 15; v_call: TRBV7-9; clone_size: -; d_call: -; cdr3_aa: CASSDFIGPTGELFF; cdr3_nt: TGTGCCAGCAGTGACTTTATTGGGCCCACCGGGGAGCTGTTTTTT
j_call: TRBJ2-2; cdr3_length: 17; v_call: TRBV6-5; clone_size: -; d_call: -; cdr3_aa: CASSYDRPNGGTGELFF; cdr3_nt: TGTGCCAGCAGTTACGACAGGCCCAATGGTGGGACCGGGGAGCTGTTTTTT
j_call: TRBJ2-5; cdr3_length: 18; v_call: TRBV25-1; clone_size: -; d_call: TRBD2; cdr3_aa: CASSQDRVTSGPKETQYF; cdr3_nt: TGTGCCAGCAGCCAAGACCGGGTGACTAGCGGGCCGAAAGAGACCCAGTACTTC
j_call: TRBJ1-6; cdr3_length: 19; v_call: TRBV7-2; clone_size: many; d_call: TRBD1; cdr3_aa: CASSLSAGGAGSDNSPLHF; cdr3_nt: TGTGCCAGCAGCCTCTCGGCAGGGGGCGCGGGGAGTGATAATTCACCCCTCCACTTT
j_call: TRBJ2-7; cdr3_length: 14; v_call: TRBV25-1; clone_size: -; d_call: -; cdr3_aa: CASSEFSSNYEQYF; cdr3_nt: TGTGCCAGCAGTGAATTTTCTTCCAACTACGAGCAGTACTTC
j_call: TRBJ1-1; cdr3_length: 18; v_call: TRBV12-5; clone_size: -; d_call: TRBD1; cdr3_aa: CASGLIPGQSTLNTEAFF; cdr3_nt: TGTGCTAGTGGCCTGATCCCGGGACAGTCCACCTTGAACACTGAAGCTTTCTTT
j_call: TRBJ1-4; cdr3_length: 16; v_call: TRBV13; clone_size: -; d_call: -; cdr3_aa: CASSLTRGATNEKLFF; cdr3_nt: TGTGCCAGCAGCCTTACTCGAGGGGCAACTAATGAAAAACTGTTTTTT
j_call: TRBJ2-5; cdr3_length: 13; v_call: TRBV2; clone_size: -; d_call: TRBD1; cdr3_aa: CASSYVPGQDHYF; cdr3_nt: TGTGCCAGCAGTTATGTCCCGGGACAGGACCACTACTTC